A single sample gave rise to the 26 T cell receptor beta chains below, sequenced in a study of response to subunit inactivated influenza vaccine. Via MiXCR, TCRdb re-called the RT-PCR reads, giving one row per CDR3 protein. This sample carries about 480,000 distinct CDR3 sequences, roughly 9.7% of them seen once, and the ten largest clones take more than 10%. Sample: PBMCs from blood, taken 35 to 45 days after vaccination. The receptors were sampled from a man aged 50 to 59 who received an inactivated influenza vaccine.

This clonotype showed up just a few times. The genes are TRBV12-3 or TRBV12-4 and TRBJ1-5, with D uncertain. The CDR3 runs 13 residues. Trimming took 2 bases from V and 5 from J, leaving 7 bases between them. In DNA, the CDR3 is TGTGCCAGCAGTTTACGGGCGTATCAGCCCCAGCATTTT. Its protein product is CASSLRAYQPQHF.

This clonotype turned up a few times. The chain couples TRBV7-3 to TRBJ2-3; 9 bases align to TRBD1. This CDR3 has 17 residues. J was trimmed by 4 bases and V by 5 bases; bases with no gene match: 13. CDR1 and CDR2 from the germline V gene are SGHTA and FQGTGA. This CDR3 reads CASSLQTGGVRADTQYF. The DNA of the CDR3 is TGTGCCAGCAGCCTCCAGACAGGGGGAGTGCGGGCAGATACGCAGTATTTT.

This clonotype has just a few counts. The genes are TRBV12-3 or TRBV12-4 and TRBJ2-3; a weak D match, TRBD2 (5 bases). The V and J ends lost 1 base and 8 bases respectively, with 7 bases between them. The CDR3 length is 12 residues. CDR3 protein: CASSLVGVTQYF. The CDR3 region has the DNA TGTGCCAGCAGTTTAGTCGGGGTTACGCAGTATTTT.

The V gene is TRBV6-4, the J gene TRBJ2-7; maybe TRBD1 (6 bases). Germline CDR1 and CDR2: MRHNA and SNTAGT. V shed 6 bases and J shed 1 base, with 10 bases lying between them. The CDR3 is made up of 13 amino acids. The CDR3: CASRAGTSYEQYF. Here the CDR3 DNA reads TGTGCCAGCAGAGCCGGGACATCCTACGAGCAGTACTTC.

This clonotype was seen only once. This chain joins TRBV30 and TRBJ2-3; D is perhaps TRBD1 or TRBD2 (5 bases each). CDR1 is GTSNPN, CDR2 SVGIG, per germline (reference sequence). CDR3 length equals 12 residues. Trimming removed 0 bases from V and 11 bases from J, with 12 bases in between. CDR3 residues: CAWSVEGIGQYF. CDR3 nucleotide sequence: TGTGCCTGGAGTGTAGAGGGGATCGGGCAGTATTTT. The variable domain in full, with the rest retrieved from reference TRBV30 and TRBJ2-3, is SQTIHQWPATLVQPVGSPLSLECTVEGTSNPNLYWYRQAAGRGLQLLFYSVGIGQISSEVPQNLSASRPQDRQFILSSKKLLLSDSGFYLCAWSVEGIGQYFGPGTRLTVL.

The chain joins TRBV5-1 to TRBJ2-6; D gene ambiguous. The V end lost 0 bases, the J end lost 0 bases, and 10 bases lay between the germline ends. CDR1 is SGHRS and CDR2 is YFSETQ in the germline V gene. The CDR3 spans 17 residues. CDR3 DNA sequence: TGCGCCAGCAGCTTGGCCGGGCTGGCCTCTGGGGCCAACGTCCTGACTTTC. Its protein is CASSLAGLASGANVLTF.

Ten or more counts support this clonotype. This chain links TRBV12-3 or TRBV12-4 with TRBJ1-1; no reliable D call. Trimming pared 1 base from V and 2 bases from J, leaving 5 bases between. This CDR3 has 13 residues. The CDR3 loop is CASSLGRNTEAFF. The CDR3 coding sequence is TGTGCCAGCAGTTTAGGCAGAAACACTGAAGCTTTCTTT.

This chain connects TRBV3-1 to TRBJ2-5; the D gene could be TRBD1 or TRBD2 (5 bases each). From germline, CDR1 is LGHDT and CDR2 YNNKEL (reference sequence). This CDR3 contains 15 residues. V was pared by 2 bases and J by 1 base, with 11 bases between. The CDR3 reads CASSQPGRIQETQYF. In DNA form, the CDR3 reads TGTGCCAGCAGCCAACCGGGACGGATCCAAGAGACCCAGTACTTC.

This chain connects TRBV9 to TRBJ2-7; TRBD1 matches 7 bases. The V and J ends lost 4 bases and 2 bases, in that order; junction bases with no gene match: 6. Germline V gene sequence: CDR1 SGDLS, CDR2 YYNGEE. The CDR3 extends over 14 amino acids. The CDR3 DNA reads as TGTGCCAGCAGCCCGACAGGGAATACCTACGAGCAGTACTTC. Its protein is CASSPTGNTYEQYF. Complete variable domain (other parts from reference TRBV9 and TRBJ2-7): DSGVTQTPKHLITATGQRVTLRCSPRSGDLSVYWYQQSLDQGLQFLIQYYNGEERAKGNILERFSAQQFPDLHSELNLSSLELGDSALYFCASSPTGNTYEQYFGPGTRLTVT.

The V call is TRBV7-2, the J call TRBJ1-3; unclear D gene. The germline V and J ends were trimmed by 6 bases and 1 base, with 10 bases remaining between them. The CDR3 has 14 amino acids. Germline CDR1 reads SGHTA; CDR2 reads FQGNSA. This chain's CDR3 is CASSFDLSGNTIYF. The CDR3 DNA reads as TGTGCCAGCAGTTTCGACTTATCTGGAAACACCATATATTTT.

This chain joins TRBV20-1 and TRBJ2-7; 8 bases map to TRBD1. Looked up from germline, CDR1 is DFQATT and CDR2 is SNEGSKA (reference sequence). This CDR3 region has 18 residues. Trimming cost V 6 bases and J 1 base; bases outside gene matches: 20. CDR3 coding DNA: TGCAGTGCGCGCGGACAGGGTCTTTCACCACGATTATCCTACGAGCAGTACTTC. This codes for CSARGQGLSPRLSYEQYF.

The rearrangement links TRBV5-1 to TRBJ1-1; a possible D gene is TRBD1 (5 bases). Trimming removed 6 bases from V and 1 base from J, with 13 bases in between. The CDR3 sequence is 14 residues long. CDR1 is SGHRS, CDR2 YFSETQ, per germline. CDR3: CASTEGLTNTEAFF. The CDR3, as DNA: TGCGCCAGCACCGAGGGACTGACGAACACTGAAGCTTTCTTT.

The rearrangement joins TRBV5-6 to TRBJ2-3, with a weak D call TRBD1 (6 bases). CDR1 is SGHDT, CDR2 YYEEEE, per germline. The V end lost 6 bases, the J end lost 3 bases, and 14 bases lay between the germline ends. The CDR3 contains 14 residues. Written as DNA, the CDR3 is TGTGCCAGCACCTTTATACAGGGTACAGATACGCAGTATTTT. Its translation is CASTFIQGTDTQYF.

The chain couples TRBV15 to TRBJ2-1, with D tentatively TRBD1 or TRBD2 (5 bases each). This CDR3 is built from 16 residues. Trimming stripped 0 bases from V and 0 bases from J, with 9 bases between. Germline V CDR1 and CDR2: LNHNV, YYDKDF (reference sequence). In nucleotides, the CDR3 is TGTGCCACCAGCAGAGAATGGGGGAGCTCCTACAATGAGCAGTTCTTC. It translates to CATSREWGSSYNEQFF.

This clonotype was detected a few times. The V call is TRBV24-1, the J call TRBJ2-5; D unclear. The germline V gene has CDR1 KGHDR and CDR2 SFDVKD. This CDR3 comprises 13 residues. V shed 4 bases and J shed 4 bases, with 9 bases lying between them. This CDR3 is CATSDRPTETQYF. CDR3 coding DNA: TGTGCCACCAGTGACCGCCCCACAGAGACCCAGTACTTC.

The rearrangement uses TRBV20-1 and TRBJ2-1; tentative D call: TRBD2 (6 bases). The V end was cut by 5 bases, the J end by 4 bases, with 24 bases between. CDR3 length: 17 residues. CDR1 and CDR2 (germline): DFQATT, SNEGSKA (reference sequence). The CDR3 protein is CSAQPVGREGSYNEQFF. CDR3 nucleotides: TGCAGTGCTCAACCGGTTGGGCGGGAAGGCTCTTACAATGAGCAGTTCTTC.

This clonotype was seen a single time. This may be a read error: a much more frequent sequence differs by one nucleotide. The chain links TRBV7-2 to TRBJ1-2; D is unresolved. The CDR3 runs 14 residues. The V gene lost 1 base and the J gene lost 2 bases, with 8 bases spanning the gap. Per germline, CDR1 SGHTA and CDR2 FQGNSA. The CDR3 here is CASSLGGINYGYTF. For the CDR3, the DNA is TGTGCCAGCAGCTTAGGGGGAATAAACTATGGCTACACCTTC.

CDR3 residues: CATSDPRTGGRETQYF. The CDR3 DNA reads as TGTGCCACCAGTGATCCCCGGACAGGGGGCAGGGAGACCCAGTACTTC. The chain has TRBV24-1 and TRBJ2-5; 11 nucleotides agree with TRBD1. Germline loops: CDR1 KGHDR, CDR2 SFDVKD. CDR3 length: 16 amino acids. Losses at the gene ends were 3 bases for V and 5 bases for J; bases not matched to a gene: 7.

Remarks on this clonotype: Its ends do not fully match the called genes, so a read error is possible. This chain links TRBV9 with TRBJ2-3; no firm D call. The germline V gene has CDR1 SGDLS and CDR2 YYNGEE. The CDR3 contains 15 residues. CDR3 region: CASSPQIPGTDTHYF. Written as DNA, the CDR3 is TGTGCCAGCAGCCCACAGATTCCGGGCACAGATACGCATTATTTT.

In nucleotides, the CDR3 is TGTGCCAGCAGCAATTCAGGGGGCACGCAGTATTTT. This encodes CASSNSGGTQYF. The J gene is TRBJ2-3, the V gene TRBV7-2; 8 nucleotides align to TRBD1. The CDR3 length is 12 residues. V lost 5 bases and J lost 9; bases outside the gene matches: 4. Germline assignment: CDR1 SGHTA and CDR2 FQGNSA.

This rearrangement joins TRBV5-1 to TRBJ2-5; D possibly matches TRBD1 or TRBD2 (5 bases each). The germline V gene encodes CDR1 SGHRS and CDR2 YFSETQ. The CDR3 runs 14 residues. Trimming pared 3 bases from V and 2 bases from J, leaving 11 bases between. The CDR3 nucleotides read TGCGCCAGCAGCTCGGGGCAGTTTCAAGAGACCCAGTACTTC. Protein product: CASSSGQFQETQYF.

This clonotype turned up a few times. CDR3 residues: CSVEGFPLTRGAHNEQFF. Here the CDR3 DNA reads TGCAGCGTTGAGGGCTTTCCTCTGACACGGGGCGCCCACAATGAGCAGTTCTTC. The V call is TRBV29-1, the J call TRBJ2-1; D may correspond to TRBD1 or TRBD2 (5 bases each). Per the germline V gene, CDR1 is SQVTM and CDR2 is ANQGSEA. The V gene lost 3 bases and the J gene lost 5 bases, with 26 bases spanning the gap. The CDR3 length is 18 residues.

This clonotype was seen ten or more times. The chain uses TRBV20-1 and TRBJ2-2; no clear D. The CDR3 length is 15 residues. Trimming took 1 base from V and 0 from J, leaving 9 bases between them. Germline CDR1 reads DFQATT; CDR2 reads SNEGSKA (reference sequence). CDR3: CSARGRATNTGELFF. The CDR3 coding sequence is TGCAGTGCTAGAGGAAGGGCGACGAACACCGGGGAGCTGTTTTTT.

The chain employs TRBV11-2 and TRBJ2-1; D call uncertain. This CDR3 comprises 14 residues. Trimming took off 1 base at V and 8 bases at J, with 12 bases between the two ends. Germline assignment: CDR1 SGHAT and CDR2 FQNNGV. The CDR3 sequence: CASSLGITWDEQFF. The DNA for the CDR3 is TGTGCCAGCAGCTTAGGGATTACTTGGGATGAGCAGTTCTTC.

The V and J genes are TRBV3-1 and TRBJ2-1, with TRBD2 identical over 13 bases. V was pared by 5 bases and J by 7 bases, with 11 bases of the junction left unmatched. CDR3 size: 17 residues. Looked up from germline, CDR1 is LGHDT and CDR2 is YNNKEL (reference sequence). CDR3 sequence reads: CASSSTSGGILRNEQFF. Here the CDR3 DNA reads TGTGCCAGCAGCTCGACTAGCGGGGGGATTTTAAGAAATGAGCAGTTCTTC.

This clonotype has a count of ten or more. The chain has TRBV7-8 and TRBJ2-3; maybe TRBD2 (5 bases). CDR3 length: 17 residues. The germline V and J ends were trimmed by 0 bases and 1 base, with 14 bases remaining between them. CDR1 SGHVS and CDR2 FQNEAQ come from the germline V gene. The CDR3 reads CASSLAQAEPRTDTQYF. CDR3 DNA: TGTGCCAGCAGCTTAGCGCAAGCGGAGCCGCGCACAGATACGCAGTATTTT.